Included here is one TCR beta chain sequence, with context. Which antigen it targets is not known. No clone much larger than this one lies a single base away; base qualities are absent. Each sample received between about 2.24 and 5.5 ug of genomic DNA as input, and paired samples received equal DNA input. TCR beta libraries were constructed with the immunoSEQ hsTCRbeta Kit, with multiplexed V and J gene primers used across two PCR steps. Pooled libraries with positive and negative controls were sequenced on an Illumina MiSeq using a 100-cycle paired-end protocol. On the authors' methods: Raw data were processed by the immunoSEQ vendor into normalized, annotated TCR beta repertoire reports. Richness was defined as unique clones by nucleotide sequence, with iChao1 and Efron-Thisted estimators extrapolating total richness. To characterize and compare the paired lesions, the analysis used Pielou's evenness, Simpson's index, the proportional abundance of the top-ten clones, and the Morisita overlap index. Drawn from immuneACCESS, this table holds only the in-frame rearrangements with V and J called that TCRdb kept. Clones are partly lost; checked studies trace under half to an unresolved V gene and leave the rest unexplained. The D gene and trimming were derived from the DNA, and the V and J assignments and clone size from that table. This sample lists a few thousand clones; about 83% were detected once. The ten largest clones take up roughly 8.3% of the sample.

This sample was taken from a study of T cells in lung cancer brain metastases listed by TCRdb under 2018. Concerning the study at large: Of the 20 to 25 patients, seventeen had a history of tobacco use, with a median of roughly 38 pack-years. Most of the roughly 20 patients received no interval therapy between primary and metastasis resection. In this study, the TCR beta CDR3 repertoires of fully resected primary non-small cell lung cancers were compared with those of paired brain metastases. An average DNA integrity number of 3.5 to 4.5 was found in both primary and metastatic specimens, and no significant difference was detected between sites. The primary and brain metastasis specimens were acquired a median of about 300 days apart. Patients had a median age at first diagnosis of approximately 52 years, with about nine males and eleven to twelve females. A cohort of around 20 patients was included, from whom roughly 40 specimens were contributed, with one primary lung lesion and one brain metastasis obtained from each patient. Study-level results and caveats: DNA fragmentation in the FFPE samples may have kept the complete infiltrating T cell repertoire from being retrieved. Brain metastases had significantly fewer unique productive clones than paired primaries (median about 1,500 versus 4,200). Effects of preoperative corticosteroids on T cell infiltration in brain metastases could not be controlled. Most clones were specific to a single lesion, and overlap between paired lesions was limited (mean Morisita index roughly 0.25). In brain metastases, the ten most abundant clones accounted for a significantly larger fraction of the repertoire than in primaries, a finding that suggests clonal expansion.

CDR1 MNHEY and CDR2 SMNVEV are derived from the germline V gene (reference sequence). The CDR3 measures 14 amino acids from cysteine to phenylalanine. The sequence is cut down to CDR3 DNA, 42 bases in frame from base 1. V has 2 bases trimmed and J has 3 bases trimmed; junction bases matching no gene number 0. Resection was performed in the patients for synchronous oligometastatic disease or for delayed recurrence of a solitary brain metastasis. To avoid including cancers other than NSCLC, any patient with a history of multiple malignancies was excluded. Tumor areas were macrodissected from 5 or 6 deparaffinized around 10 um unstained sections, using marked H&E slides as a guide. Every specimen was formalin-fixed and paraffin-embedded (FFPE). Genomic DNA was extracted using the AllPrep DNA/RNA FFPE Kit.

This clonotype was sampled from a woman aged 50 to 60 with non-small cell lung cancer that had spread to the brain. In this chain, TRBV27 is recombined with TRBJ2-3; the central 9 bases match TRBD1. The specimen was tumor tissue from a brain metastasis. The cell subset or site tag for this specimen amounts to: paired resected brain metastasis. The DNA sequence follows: TGTGCCAGCAGTTTAGGACAGGGGACAGATACGCAGTATTTT. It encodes CASSLGQGTDTQYF.